The 3 T cell receptor beta chains below were found in one sample sequenced in a study of T cell changes during pregnancy in multiple sclerosis. Sequenced by immunoSEQ multiplex PCR; TCRdb stores in-frame clones only, minus some. The table has tens of thousands of clones, 90% seen once; the top ten hold around 1.5%. The starting material was peripheral blood, obtained in the third trimester of pregnancy. Receptors were obtained from a female donor with multiple sclerosis, enrolled in a pregnancy study.

The chain has TRBV19 and TRBJ2-2; TRBD1 might be the D (5 bases). Germline CDR1 LNHDA, CDR2 SQIVND (reference sequence). With 7 bases removed from V and 8 bases from J, the gap between germline ends came to 8 bases. The CDR3 contains 11 residues. The CDR3 bases are TGTGCCAGTAAGGGGCCGGGGGAGCTGTTTTTT. It codes for CASKGPGELFF.

CDR3 loop: CASSYDGGQPQHF. Written as DNA, the CDR3 is TGTGCCAGCAGTTACGACGGCGGCCAGCCCCAGCATTTT. The chain has TRBV6-5 and TRBJ1-5; D not resolved. The CDR3 has 13 amino acids. The germline CDR1 and CDR2 sequences are MNHEY and SVGAGI. The V and J ends lost 2 bases and 7 bases respectively, with 9 bases between them.

The chain links TRBV5-1 to TRBJ2-3; 9 bases fit TRBD2. J lost 2 bases, V lost 0 bases, and 4 bases had no gene match. Per germline, CDR1 SGHRS and CDR2 YFSETQ. The CDR3 runs 16 residues. For the CDR3, the DNA is TGCGCCAGCAGCTTGGGGGCTAGCGGGAACACAGATACGCAGTATTTT. Protein sequence: CASSLGASGNTDTQYF.